Below, 15 T cell receptor beta chains from the same sample are listed, as sequenced in a study of beta chain features in type 1 diabetes. The study, taken as a whole, reports: Moderate but significant shortening of TCRB CDR3s was recorded in all four CD4+ subsets from Type 1 diabetes patients.

These receptors' antigens are unknown. The whole isolated RNA underwent reverse transcription, so sequencing captured expressed TCRB transcripts. TCRdb's table, derived via immunoSEQ multiplex PCR, lists solely in-frame clones and lacks some. This table holds 300,000 to 400,000 clones, around 8.5% found once. Source material: central memory CD4+ T cells from blood. These receptors were collected from a man younger than 45 with type 1 diabetes.

The chain recombines TRBV7-2 with TRBJ1-6; D is uncertain. Trimming shortened V by 1 base and J by 6 bases, and 7 bases separated the two germline ends. In germline, CDR1 is SGHTA, CDR2 FQGNSA. The CDR3 covers 14 residues. Here the CDR3 reads CASSLDGGNSPLHF. DNA for the CDR3: TGTGCCAGCAGCTTAGACGGTGGTAATTCACCCCTCCACTTT.

This clone was seen ten or more times. The CDR3 nucleotides are TGCGCCAGCACCTCGACCCCGGGACAGGGATCAGATACGCAGTATTTT. Translated, it gives CASTSTPGQGSDTQYF. V usage is TRBV5-1 and J usage is TRBJ2-3; 9 bases are a match to TRBD1. This CDR3 is built from 16 residues. In germline, CDR1 is SGHRS, CDR2 YFSETQ. The V segment lost 6 bases and the J segment 4 bases; nucleotides outside the gene matches: 12.

The chain uses TRBV6-6 and TRBJ2-3, with unresolved D. The CDR3 extends over 13 amino acids. V was cut by 5 bases and J by 5 bases, with 11 bases left in between. CDR1 and CDR2 (germline): MNHNY, SVGAGI (reference sequence). CDR3: CASSPPGRDTQYF. CDR3 sequence (DNA): TGTGCCAGCAGTCCTCCGGGCAGAGATACGCAGTATTTT.

This clone showed up just a few times. The rearrangement uses TRBV19 and TRBJ1-2; D may be TRBD1 (5 bases). The germline V gene has CDR1 LNHDA and CDR2 SQIVND (reference sequence). There are 11 residues in the CDR3. V was trimmed by 3 bases and J by 10 bases, leaving 9 bases between them. The CDR3 sequence is CASSIQGFYTF. CDR3 in DNA: TGTGCCAGTAGTATCCAGGGATTCTACACCTTC.

This clone was observed a handful of times. The rearrangement joins TRBV7-2 to TRBJ1-4; no clear D. The CDR3 runs to 15 residues. Deletions cut 5 bases from V and 0 bases from J, with 10 bases between. Germline V gene lookup returns CDR1 SGHTA and CDR2 FQGNSA. CDR3 protein: CASSPTASTNEKLFF. CDR3 DNA sequence: TGTGCCAGCAGCCCCACAGCTTCAACTAATGAAAAACTGTTTTTT.

The CDR3 reads CASSPSDRGETQYF. The CDR3 DNA sequence: TGCGCCAGCAGCCCCTCCGACAGGGGGGAGACCCAGTACTTC. This chain links TRBV5-1 with TRBJ2-5, with TRBD1 matching 9 bases. Trimming at V came to 4 bases and at J to 5 bases, leaving 6 bases not matched to a gene. Germline values: CDR1 SGHRS, CDR2 YFSETQ. This CDR3 is built from 14 residues.

This clone was seen only a few times. The CDR3 loop is CASSAYRGQGNQPQHF. The CDR3, as DNA: TGTGCCAGTAGTGCCTACAGGGGGCAGGGCAATCAGCCCCAGCATTTT. The rearrangement joins TRBV19 to TRBJ1-5, with TRBD1 matching over 9 bases. Germline V gene data show CDR1 as LNHDA and CDR2 as SQIVND (reference sequence). The CDR3 is 16 amino acids. The V segment lost 5 bases and the J segment 2 bases; nucleotides outside the gene matches: 7.

The sample holds a few counts of this clone. V and J are TRBV11-2 and TRBJ2-7; D possibly matches TRBD1 or TRBD2 (5 bases each). Looked up from germline, CDR1 is SGHAT and CDR2 is FQNNGV. Trimming took off 5 bases at V and 2 bases at J, with 13 bases between the two ends. CDR3 size: 14 residues. CDR3 nucleotide sequence: TGTGCCAGCAGCCCCGGGACGTCAACCTACGAGCAGTACTTC. Translation gives CASSPGTSTYEQYF.

This clone was counted between two and nine times. The rearrangement joins TRBV5-8 to TRBJ2-5; D not resolved. V was cut by 0 bases and J by 4 bases, with 13 bases left in between. CDR3 length: 15 amino acids. The V gene's germline CDR1 is SGHTS and CDR2 YDEGEE. CDR3 protein: CASSLVGVGLETQYF. As DNA, the CDR3 is TGTGCCAGCAGCTTGGTTGGGGTCGGATTAGAGACCCAGTACTTC.

The V and J genes are TRBV19 and TRBJ1-5; 7 bases agree with TRBD1. Germline lookup yields CDR1 LNHDA and CDR2 SQIVND (reference sequence). The CDR3 runs to 17 residues. V dropped 5 bases and J dropped 4; count of bases not matched to a gene: 14. This chain's CDR3 is CASSLLGTGTENQPQHF. The CDR3 DNA sequence: TGTGCCAGTAGTCTACTAGGAACCGGGACAGAAAATCAGCCCCAGCATTTT.

V usage is TRBV5-1 and J usage is TRBJ1-1; D is unresolved. The germline V and J ends were trimmed by 0 bases and 3 bases, with 9 bases remaining between them. CDR3 length: 14 residues. Germline loops: CDR1 SGHRS, CDR2 YFSETQ. The CDR3 region is CASSLDRLDTEAFF. In DNA form, the CDR3 reads TGCGCCAGCAGCTTGGACAGACTAGACACTGAAGCTTTCTTT.

This clone occurred a few times. The rearrangement uses TRBV5-6 and TRBJ1-2; TRBD1 matches at 8 bases. The CDR3 covers 16 residues. The germline V gene encodes CDR1 SGHDT and CDR2 YYEEEE. V gave up 4 bases and J gave up 1 base; unmatched junction bases: 9. The CDR3 nucleotides are TGTGCCAGCAGCCCGGGGACAGGTGGGAATAACTATGGCTACACCTTC. It codes for CASSPGTGGNNYGYTF.

V and J are TRBV6-1 and TRBJ1-2, with 9 bases matching TRBD1. J was trimmed by 7 bases and V by 6 bases; bases with no gene match: 12. Germline V gives CDR1 MNHNS, CDR2 SASEGT. CDR3 length: 15 residues. The CDR3 bases are TGTGCCAGCAGCCCTGCGGGACAGGGACAAATTGGCTACACCTTC. Its translation is CASSPAGQGQIGYTF.

This clone was detected a few times. The chain recombines TRBV7-2 with TRBJ2-3, with TRBD2 as a possible D gene (7 bases). Germline V gene sequence: CDR1 SGHTA, CDR2 FQGNSA. CDR3 length: 15 residues. Trimming shortened V by 5 bases and J by 0 bases, and 12 bases separated the two germline ends. The CDR3 region has the DNA TGTGCCAGCAGCCCCGGGGGGCCCAGCACAGATACGCAGTATTTT. It specifies CASSPGGPSTDTQYF.

V and J are TRBV6-6 and TRBJ1-2, with a possible D match to TRBD1 (5 bases). The germline CDR1 and CDR2 sequences are MNHNY and SVGAGI (reference sequence). Deletions cut 6 bases from V and 1 base from J, with 9 bases between. This CDR3 comprises 13 residues. The CDR3 sequence: CASRLGDNYGYTF. The CDR3, as DNA: TGTGCCAGCAGACTAGGGGATAACTATGGCTACACCTTC.